Shown below are 14 T cell receptor beta chains from a single sample sequenced in a study of low-dose radiotherapy and immunotherapy resistance in tumors. Primers used for first-strand cDNA, a TRAV- and TRBV-specific set, covered both alpha and beta chains. A roughly 20-cycle PCR with a constant-region primer and V-primer adapter amplified TCRs. TCRdb analysed the reads with MiXCR anew, one entry per CDR3 protein. The data hold 8,300 or so distinct CDR3 sequences, with over 60% observed a single time. These receptors were taken from a human donor with advanced metastatic prostate, ovarian, gallbladder or colorectal cancer (not recorded which). This table probably holds off-target reads from a library built for another chain.

This rearrangement joins TRBV6-5 to TRBJ1-5; no definite D call. Looked up from germline, CDR1 is MNHEY and CDR2 is SVGAGI. The CDR3 totals 13 residues. The V end was cut by 6 bases, the J end by 1 base, with 7 bases between. The CDR3, as DNA: TGTGCCAGCAGCCCTGGGAGCAATCAGCCCCAGCATTTT. Translation gives CASSPGSNQPQHF.

In this sample, this clonotype turned up a few times. CDR3 sequence: CASSQGDSGQETQYF. CDR3 nucleotides: TGTGCCAGCAGCCAAGGAGATAGCGGACAAGAGACCCAGTACTTC. V gene TRBV14 combines with J gene TRBJ2-5, with D maybe TRBD2 (6 bases). With 1 base removed from V and 2 bases from J, the gap between germline ends came to 11 bases. Germline values: CDR1 SGHDN, CDR2 FVKESK. This CDR3 spans 15 amino acids.

The gene calls are TRBV6-8 and TRBJ1-1, with D uncertain. CDR3 size: 14 residues. V lost 6 bases and J lost 4, with 15 bases in between. Germline CDR1 is MNHGY and CDR2 is SAAAGT. CDR3 residues: CASRDGRVATEAFF. In DNA, the CDR3 is TGTGCCAGCAGGGACGGAAGGGTTGCCACTGAAGCTTTCTTT.

The chain employs TRBV5-1 and TRBJ1-1, with 8 positions matching TRBD1. V was pared by 4 bases and J by 12 bases, with 14 bases of the junction left unmatched. CDR3 size: 14 residues. CDR1 is SGHRS and CDR2 is YFSETQ in the germline V gene. The DNA for the CDR3 is TGCGCCAGCAGCGGAGGACAGGGTCGGACGCAGACTTTCTTT. Translation: CASSGGQGRTQTFF.

In this sample, this clonotype turned up a few times. The CDR3 DNA reads TGTACAACTTTACCGGGACAGGGGCACACTGAAGCTTTCTTT. Translating gives CTTLPGQGHTEAFF. The chain is built from TRBV28 and TRBJ1-1; 10 bases line up with TRBD1. This CDR3 comprises 14 residues. Germline V gives CDR1 MDHEN, CDR2 SYDVKM.

The chain joins TRBV4-3 to TRBJ2-7, with a weak D call TRBD1 (6 bases). V was clipped by 4 bases and J by 3 bases, with 13 bases between them. The V gene's germline CDR1 is LGHNA and CDR2 YSLEER. This CDR3 region has 14 residues. The DNA for the CDR3 is TGCGCCAGCAGCCGAGAGACAGGCCTCTACGAGCAGTACTTC. Its translation: CASSRETGLYEQYF.

The genes are TRBV5-3 and TRBJ2-4; D is uncertain. TRBV5-3 is an ORF for which the function is uncertain. CDR3 length: 13 residues. In nucleotides, the CDR3 is TGTGCGAGCAAAGCTCTAGCCAAAAACATTCAGTACTTC. Its protein is CASKALAKNIQYF.

This clonotype was seen a few times. The chain has TRBV29-1 and TRBJ2-1; D not certain. Trimming took off 6 bases at V and 8 bases at J, with 17 bases between the two ends. The CDR3 totals 13 residues. Germline CDR1 reads SQVTM; CDR2 reads ANQGSEA. The CDR3 bases are TGCAGCGTCAACCGATATATTGGCGATGAGCAGTTCTTC. Its translation is CSVNRYIGDEQFF.

This clonotype appeared a few times. This chain links TRBV27 with TRBJ2-5, with 7 bases that match TRBD2. CDR1 is MNHEY, CDR2 SMNVEV, per germline (reference sequence). CDR3 length equals 13 residues. The ends lost 3 bases at V and 3 bases at J; junction bases unmatched: 1. CDR3 amino acids: CASSFRGEETQYF. The CDR3 coding sequence is TGTGCCAGCAGTTTTCGGGGGGAAGAGACCCAGTACTTC.

This chain uses TRBV28 with TRBJ2-1; D possibly uses TRBD1 or TRBD2 (5 bases each). The CDR3 totals 14 residues. CDR1 is MDHEN and CDR2 is SYDVKM in the germline V gene. Trimming pared 5 bases from V and 1 base from J, leaving 9 bases between. The DNA of the CDR3 is TGTGCCAGCAGTCAGGGACCGTCCTACAATGAGCAGTTCTTC. This encodes CASSQGPSYNEQFF.

The gene calls are TRBV12-3 or TRBV12-4 and TRBJ1-5; weak D call: TRBD1 (6 bases). CDR3 length equals 12 residues. Trimming took 4 bases from V and 9 from J, leaving 10 bases between them. The CDR3 nucleotides read TGTGCCAGCAGTTCCGGGGGCCCGCCCCAGCATTTT. Amino acids: CASSSGGPPQHF.

The J gene is TRBJ2-1, the V gene TRBV5-1; 12 bases are shared with TRBD2. After removal of 4 bases from V and 4 bases from J, the junction contained 3 bases not matched to a gene. Germline assignment: CDR1 SGHRS and CDR2 YFSETQ. This CDR3 spans 15 amino acids. The DNA for the CDR3 is TGCGCCAGCAGCCCGACTAGCGGGAGTTACAATGAGCAGTTCTTC. It yields the protein CASSPTSGSYNEQFF.

The rearrangement links TRBV11-2 to TRBJ1-3; D uncertain. V gave up 4 bases and J gave up 0 bases, with 7 bases separating them. This CDR3 is 14 amino acids long. Germline CDR1 SGHAT, CDR2 FQNNGV. The CDR3 DNA is TGTGCCAGCAGCTCCACCCGCTCTGGAAACACCATATATTTT. It is translated as CASSSTRSGNTIYF.

This clonotype has more than one count but fewer than ten. Possible read error: a much larger clone is one base away. The chain recombines TRBV6-2 or TRBV6-3 with TRBJ1-6; the D is unclear. CDR1 is MNHEY and CDR2 is SVGEGT in the germline V gene. This CDR3 has 14 amino acids. Here the CDR3 reads CANSEDQLASPLHF. CDR3 DNA: TGTGCCAACAGTGAGGATCAGCTCGCCTCACCCCTCCACTTT.